This T cell receptor beta chain was sequenced during a study of T cells after yellow fever vaccination. TCRdb re-called the 5' RACE reads with MiXCR, one entry per CDR3 protein. The sample carries some 200,000 distinct CDR3 sequences, about 3% recorded once. The CDR3 covers 13 residues. V was cut by 5 bases and J by 0 bases, with 7 bases left in between. Germline V gene sequence: CDR1 MGHDK, CDR2 SYGVNS. This clonotype was detected many times. The rearrangement links TRBV25-1 to TRBJ1-1; D gene uncertain. Sequences were derived from CD4+ T cells sorted from PBMCs, sampled 10 days after the yellow fever booster vaccination. This clonotype was sampled from a man between 18 and 29 years old who received the YFV17D yellow fever vaccine. The CDR3 reads CASSLLMNTEAFF. The CDR3 bases are TGTGCCAGCAGTTTATTAATGAACACTGAAGCTTTCTTT.